This passage covers 14 T cell receptor beta chains from one sample sequenced in a study of cytomegalovirus exposure and HLA in healthy donors. 13 Jbeta primers and 60 Vbeta primers were used for the PCR. Libraries were prepared by immunoSEQ multiplex PCR; TCRdb keeps only in-frame clonotypes and omits some of them. Of about 210,000 clones detected, roughly 87% appear once; the ten largest clones hold roughly 6%. The sequencing sample was made of PBMCs. The receptors here all came from a man aged 35 to 55 in good health and CMV-seropositive.

This rearrangement joins TRBV27 to TRBJ2-1; 7 bases align to TRBD2. V trimming: 4 bases; J trimming: 0 bases; junction bases outside the gene matches: 9. The CDR3 sequence is 17 residues long. Germline CDR1 reads MNHEY; CDR2 reads SMNVEV (reference sequence). DNA of the CDR3: TGTGCCAGCAGTTCTGGCGGGAGCGCTAGCTCCTACAATGAGCAGTTCTTC. Translated, it gives CASSSGGSASSYNEQFF.

This rearrangement joins TRBV5-6 to TRBJ1-2, with D tentatively TRBD1 (6 bases). CDR1 and CDR2 from the germline V gene are SGHDT and YYEEEE. The CDR3 contains 14 residues. V lost 2 bases to trimming and J lost 3 bases, with 11 bases between them. In nucleotides, the CDR3 is TGTGCCAGCAGCTTAGGGACAAAACACTATGGCTACACCTTC. It codes for CASSLGTKHYGYTF.

The chain uses TRBV27 and TRBJ2-7, with TRBD1 matching 10 bases. The CDR3 has 16 residues. Germline loops: CDR1 MNHEY, CDR2 SMNVEV (reference sequence). After removal of 0 bases from V and 1 base from J, the junction contained 3 bases not matched to a gene. CDR3 sequence reads: CASSLSPGQGSYEQYF. Written as DNA, the CDR3 is TGTGCCAGCAGTTTATCGCCGGGACAGGGGTCCTACGAGCAGTACTTC.

The V call is TRBV19, the J call TRBJ2-5; maybe TRBD2 (6 bases). The germline CDR1 and CDR2 sequences are LNHDA and SQIVND (reference sequence). CDR3 size: 14 residues. The germline V and J ends were trimmed by 3 bases and 4 bases, with 12 bases remaining between them. The CDR3: CASSITLAGETQYF. CDR3 in DNA: TGTGCCAGTAGTATCACACTAGCCGGAGAGACCCAGTACTTC.

V usage is TRBV15 and J usage is TRBJ2-5; D may be TRBD2 (6 bases). V lost 0 bases to trimming and J lost 0 bases, with 8 bases between them. The CDR3 runs 15 residues. Germline V lookup: CDR1 LNHNV, CDR2 YYDKDF (reference sequence). The CDR3 loop is CATSRDWGDQETQYF. CDR3 coding DNA: TGTGCCACCAGCAGAGATTGGGGGGACCAAGAGACCCAGTACTTC. Based on the CDR3 plus reference TRBV15 and TRBJ2-5, the full variable domain is DAMVIQNPRYQVTQFGKPVTLSCSQTLNHNVMYWYQQKSSQAPKLLFHYYDKDFNNEADTPDNFQSRRPNTSFCFLDIRSPGLGDTAMYLCATSRDWGDQETQYFGPGTRLLVL.

CDR3 residues: CSVEWGRDWVNTEAFF. The CDR3 nucleotides read TGCAGCGTTGAGTGGGGCAGGGACTGGGTGAACACTGAAGCTTTCTTT. The J gene is TRBJ1-1, the V gene TRBV29-1; tentative D call: TRBD1 (5 bases). The germline V gene has CDR1 SQVTM and CDR2 ANQGSEA. CDR3 length: 16 residues. Deletions cut 3 bases from V and 0 bases from J, with 17 bases between.

The CDR3 coding sequence is TGTGCCAGCAGCCACAACACAGATACGCAGTATTTT. It is translated as CASSHNTDTQYF. The chain uses TRBV5-6 and TRBJ2-3; D unclear. Trimming pared 4 bases from V and 2 bases from J, leaving 5 bases between. CDR3 length equals 12 residues. The germline V gene encodes CDR1 SGHDT and CDR2 YYEEEE.

This chain links TRBV29-1 with TRBJ2-7; 9 positions agree with TRBD2. CDR1 SQVTM and CDR2 ANQGSEA come from the germline V gene. There are 13 residues in the CDR3. V lost 6 bases, J lost 4 bases, and 7 bases stayed unmatched. CDR3 amino acids: CSVRTSVQYEQYF. CDR3 coding DNA: TGCAGCGTCCGGACTAGCGTTCAATACGAGCAGTACTTC.

This clone has more than one count but fewer than ten. This chain uses TRBV2 with TRBJ2-7; no reliable D call. Trimming removed 7 bases from V and 3 bases from J, with 4 bases in between. The germline gives CDR1 SNHLY, CDR2 FYNNEI. This CDR3 comprises 10 residues. In DNA, the CDR3 is TGTGCCAGCACGGGCTACGAGCAGTACTTC. Translated: CASTGYEQYF. The full variable domain, its missing parts supplied by reference TRBV2 and TRBJ2-7, is EPEVTQTPSHQVTQMGQEVILRCVPISNHLYFYWYRQILGQKVEFLVSFYNNEISEKSEIFDDQFSVERPDGSNFTLKIRSTKLEDSAMYFCASTGYEQYFGPGTRLTVT.

This clone was seen a handful of times. The rearrangement links TRBV4-1 to TRBJ2-2; 8 positions match TRBD1. CDR3 length: 16 amino acids. Trimming removed 0 bases from V and 6 bases from J; junction bases left unmatched: 6. CDR1 is MGHRA and CDR2 is YSYEKL in the germline V gene. The CDR3: CASSQEGQGAPGELFF. For the CDR3, the DNA is TGCGCCAGCAGCCAAGAGGGCCAGGGGGCCCCCGGGGAGCTGTTTTTT.

The chain couples TRBV5-1 to TRBJ2-2; 9 bases line up with TRBD2. This CDR3 is 16 amino acids long. Germline-derived CDR1 and CDR2 are SGHRS and YFSETQ. V lost 0 bases to trimming and J lost 5 bases; unmatched junction nucleotides: 5. The CDR3 here is CASSLGSGSITGELFF. DNA for the CDR3: TGCGCCAGCAGCTTGGGTAGCGGGAGTATTACCGGGGAGCTGTTTTTT.

The chain uses TRBV19 and TRBJ2-5; D possibly corresponds to TRBD1 (6 bases). CDR3 length equals 16 residues. Per germline, CDR1 LNHDA and CDR2 SQIVND (reference sequence). Trimming took 9 bases from V and 1 from J, leaving 21 bases between them. CDR3 protein: CASKMEDSRPQETQYF. The CDR3 DNA sequence: TGTGCCAGCAAGATGGAGGACAGCCGTCCCCAAGAGACCCAGTACTTC. Together with reference TRBV19 and TRBJ2-5, the CDR3 gives the full variable domain: DGGITQSPKYLFRKEGQNVTLSCEQNLNHDAMYWYRQDPGQGLRLIYYSQIVNDFQKGDIAEGYSVSREKKESFPLTVTSAQKNPTAFYLCASKMEDSRPQETQYFGPGTRLLVL.

The CDR3 DNA follows: TGTGCCAGCGGGGGGACTAGCGGGGGGAGCTCCTACGAGCAGTACGTC. Its protein is CASGGTSGGSSYEQYV. This chain uses TRBV21-1 with TRBJ2-7; the table's D call, TRBD2, was not checked against the DNA. TRBV21-1 is assigned pseudogene status. CDR3 size: 16 residues.

V usage is TRBV15 and J usage is TRBJ2-5, with TRBD1 identical over 7 bases. The length of the CDR3 is 16 residues. The J segment lost 1 base and the V segment lost 5 bases, leaving 10 bases of the junction unmatched. Germline CDR1 LNHNV, CDR2 YYDKDF (reference sequence). The CDR3 DNA sequence: TGTGCCACCAGCGGAGTTGGGACAGCCTCCCAAGAGACCCAGTACTTC. Translation gives CATSGVGTASQETQYF.